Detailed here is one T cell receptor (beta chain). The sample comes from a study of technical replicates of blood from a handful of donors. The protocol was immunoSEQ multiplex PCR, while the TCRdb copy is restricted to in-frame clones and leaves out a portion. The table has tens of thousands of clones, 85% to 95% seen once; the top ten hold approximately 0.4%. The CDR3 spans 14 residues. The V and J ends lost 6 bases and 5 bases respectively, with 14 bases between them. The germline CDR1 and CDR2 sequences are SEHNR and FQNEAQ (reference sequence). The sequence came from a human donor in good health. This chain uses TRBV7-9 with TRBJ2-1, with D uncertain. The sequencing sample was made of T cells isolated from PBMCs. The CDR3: CASRSRLADNEQFF. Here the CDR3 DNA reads TGTGCCAGCAGGTCGAGGCTGGCCGACAATGAGCAGTTCTTC.